Listed below are T cell receptor beta chains from one sample, sequenced in a study of OX40 agonist ivuxolimab in advanced cancers. TCRdb's table, derived via immunoSEQ multiplex PCR, lists solely in-frame clones and lacks some. The profile shows about 79,000 clones, around 90% of them singletons. The sample consisted of CD4+ or CD8+ T cells sorted from blood, taken in a trial of the OX40 agonist ivuxolimab. The receptors were gathered from an adult with an advanced solid tumor such as melanoma, head and neck, liver or kidney cancer. The CDR3 runs from the conserved cysteine through the conserved F or W. Fields, in order: D gene, J gene, clone size, V gene, CDR3 DNA, CDR3 protein. A D gene is named only where the DNA matches it firmly. Clone size is given for some rows only: seen once, a few or many times, or a class if the clone is expanded.

NA TRBJ1-1 NA TRBV11-2 TGTGCCAGCAGCCCCGCTCATGGCAGCGCGGTCACTGAAGCTTTCTTT CASSPAHGSAVTEAFF
TRBD2 TRBJ2-7 NA TRBV19 TGTGCCAGTACCTCCGGGACTAGCGGGAGGGCCGGATACGAGCAGTACTTC CASTSGTSGRAGYEQYF
TRBD2 TRBJ2-2 NA TRBV28 TGTGCCAGCAGTCTAACTAGCGGGACAGACACCGGGGAGCTGTTTTTT CASSLTSGTDTGELFF
NA TRBJ2-7 NA TRBV18 TGTGCCAGCTCACCTGGGGCGCAGGTCTACGAGCAGTACTTC CASSPGAQVYEQYF
NA TRBJ1-5 NA TRBV4-1 TGCGCCAGCAGCCAAGATCTGCGGGACACTCAGCCCCAGCATTTT CASSQDLRDTQPQHF
TRBD1 TRBJ2-7 NA TRBV6-5 TGTGCCAGCAGTTGCCGCGACAGGGATACCTGCGAGCAGTACTTC CASSCRDRDTCEQYF
NA TRBJ1-2 NA TRBV6-5 TGTGCCAGCAGCTCCGGGGCCGCGGTAATCTATGGCTACACCTTC CASSSGAAVIYGYTF
TRBD1 TRBJ1-3 NA TRBV29-1 TGCAGCGTCCTGCGACAGGGTAGAGACACCATATATTTT CSVLRQGRDTIYF
NA TRBJ1-2 NA TRBV7-8 TGTGCCAGCAGCCGGGAGGACTATGGCTACACCTTC CASSREDYGYTF
NA TRBJ1-1 NA TRBV2 TGTGCCAGCAGTAAGGGGACTGAAGCTTTCTTT CASSKGTEAFF
NA TRBJ2-1 NA TRBV5-1 TGCGCCAGCAGCTTGGTTGGGGGAGCAAAGTCATACAATGAGCAGTTCTTC CASSLVGGAKSYNEQFF
NA TRBJ2-3 NA TRBV6-1 TGTGCCAGCAGTACAGGGGGGGACACAGATACGCAGTATTTT CASSTGGDTDTQYF
TRBD1 TRBJ1-4 NA TRBV5-1 TGCGCCAGCAGCATGGACAGGGCTGCAACTAATGAAAAACTGTTTTTT CASSMDRAATNEKLFF
TRBD1 TRBJ2-2 NA TRBV6-1 TGTGCCAGCAGCTTTGACAGGGCGAACACCGGGGAGCTGTTTTTT CASSFDRANTGELFF
NA TRBJ2-5 NA TRBV5-5 TGTGCCAGCAGCTTGTTTGAAGAGACCCAGTACTTC CASSLFEETQYF
NA TRBJ2-1 NA TRBV6-5 TGTGCCAGCAGTAGCGAGAGTGAGCAGTTCTTC CASSSESEQFF
NA TRBJ1-5 once TRBV5-1 TGCGCCAGCAGCCGGGACCCGGGAGGTCAGCCCCAGCATTTT CASSRDPGGQPQHF
NA TRBJ2-3 once TRBV18 TGTGCCAGCTCACTCATGTCACCAGCAACTAGCACAGATACGCAGTATTTT CASSLMSPATSTDTQYF
NA TRBJ1-2 NA TRBV4-1 TGCGCCAGCAGCCAAGATGGAAGGGGTCGGGTAGCTAACTATGGCTACACCTTC CASSQDGRGRVANYGYTF
NA TRBJ1-1 NA TRBV6-1 TGTGCCAGCAGGGAACAGGTTTGGAGCACTGAAGCTTTCTTT CASREQVWSTEAFF
NA TRBJ2-1 NA TRBV6-1 TGTGCCAGCAGGGGACAGAGCGGGAGTGCGGGTGAGCAGTTCTTC CASRGQSGSAGEQFF
NA TRBJ2-6 NA TRBV19 TGTGCCAGTAGTCTTGGTCGCTCTGGGGCCAACGTCCTGACTTTC CASSLGRSGANVLTF
NA TRBJ1-1 NA TRBV15 TGTGCCACCAGCGGCCAGGGGAACACTGAAGCTTTCTTT CATSGQGNTEAFF
NA TRBJ1-6 NA TRBV5-1 TGCGCCAGCAGCCGAGGAGATCTGGGGGATTCACCCCTCCACTTT CASSRGDLGDSPLHF
NA TRBJ1-1 once TRBV30 TGTGCCTGGAGTGTACTTCCCCAAACTGAAGCTTTCTTT CAWSVLPQTEAFF
NA TRBJ2-3 few TRBV28 TGTGCCAGCAGCCCTCTGGAGGTGACTAGCACAGATACGCAGTATTTT CASSPLEVTSTDTQYF
NA TRBJ2-7 few TRBV28 TGTGCCAGCAGGGGTGAGAAGGTTGGGGAGCAGTACTTC CASRGEKVGEQYF
NA TRBJ2-1 NA TRBV30 TGTGCCTGGAGTGTCCATGAGCAGTTCTTC CAWSVHEQFF
NA TRBJ1-3 NA TRBV11-2 TGTGCCAGCAGCTCCGGGACAACTGGAAACACCATATATTTT CASSSGTTGNTIYF
TRBD1 TRBJ2-7 NA TRBV11-3 TGTGCCAGCAGCTTATCCGGGACAGGGTTCTACGAGCAGTACTTC CASSLSGTGFYEQYF
TRBD1 TRBJ2-5 NA TRBV5-1 TGCGCCAGCAGCTTGGGGGACAGCTTCCAAGAGACCCAGTACTTC CASSLGDSFQETQYF
NA TRBJ1-3 NA TRBV2 TGTGCCAGCAGTGAAAAAGGGGCCCTCTCTGGAAACACCATATATTTT CASSEKGALSGNTIYF
TRBD1 TRBJ1-2 NA TRBV6-5 TGTGCCAGCAGAGGGACCGGGACAGGGAACGGCTACACCTTC CASRGTGTGNGYTF
NA TRBJ2-1 NA TRBV19 TGTGCCAGTAGTTTAGGGGGGGAGGGCCTCTCCTTGTTCTTC CASSLGGEGLSLFF
TRBD2 TRBJ2-1 NA TRBV11-2 TGTGCCAGCAGCCCTGGGACTAGTCTTGCGCAGTTCTTC CASSPGTSLAQFF
NA TRBJ2-5 once TRBV19 TGTGCCAGTAGATCCTTGGCCGGGGCGGCAGAGACCCAGTACTTC CASRSLAGAAETQYF
NA TRBJ1-2 few TRBV6-1 TGTGCCAGCAGTTCACAGTCTAACTATGGCTACACCTTC CASSSQSNYGYTF
NA TRBJ2-5 NA TRBV5-6 TGTGCCAGCAGCTTGGACGGCGGTTATCAAGAGACCCAGTACTTC CASSLDGGYQETQYF
TRBD1 TRBJ1-2 NA TRBV6-5 TGTGCCAGCAGTTATAGGGACAGTCAACCATATGGCTACACCTTC CASSYRDSQPYGYTF
NA TRBJ2-1 NA TRBV6-5 TGTGCCAGCAGTGACACAGGGTACAATGAGCAGTTCTTC CASSDTGYNEQFF
NA TRBJ1-3 NA TRBV13 TGTGCCAGCAGCCAGCTCAGTCCTGGAAACACCATATATTTT CASSQLSPGNTIYF
NA TRBJ2-5 NA TRBV30 TGTGCCTGGAGTCAGGGATACCAAGAGACCCAGTACTTC CAWSQGYQETQYF
TRBD2 TRBJ2-3 NA TRBV9 TGTGCCAGCAGCGTCCTCGGGACTAGCGGGGGCACAGATACGCAGTATTTT CASSVLGTSGGTDTQYF
NA TRBJ1-5 NA TRBV30 TGTGCCTGGAGCTTTACAGAGAATCAGCCCCAGCATTTT CAWSFTENQPQHF
NA TRBJ2-5 NA TRBV6-1 TGTGCCAGCAGGGCGAGTCGAGAGACCCAGTACTTC CASRASRETQYF
TRBD1 TRBJ1-5 NA TRBV7-8 TGTGCCAGCAGCTTAGACCAGGGGGCTTTTCAGCCCCAGCATTTT CASSLDQGAFQPQHF
NA TRBJ1-4 NA TRBV2 TGTGCCAGCAGTGAACTCGGTTCGGCGGCTTCGAATGAAAAACTGTTTTTT CASSELGSAASNEKLFF
TRBD1 TRBJ2-7 few TRBV7-9 TGTGCCAGCAGTATGGACAGGCCCGTCTACGAGCAGTACTTC CASSMDRPVYEQYF
TRBD2 TRBJ2-1 NA TRBV4-2 TGTGCCAGCAGCCAAACGGTGACTAGCGGTTTCTACAATGAGCAGTTCTTC CASSQTVTSGFYNEQFF
NA TRBJ2-2 NA TRBV5-1 TGCGCCAGCAGCCAATTACCCCAGATCAACACCGGGGAGCTGTTTTTT CASSQLPQINTGELFF
TRBD1 TRBJ2-6 few TRBV7-9 TGTGCCAGCAGCCTTGGACAGGGGCCCACTCCTGGGGCCAACGTCCTGACTTTC CASSLGQGPTPGANVLTF
NA TRBJ2-3 NA TRBV27 TGTGCCAGCAGTAGAGACCCCAGTATAAATACGCAGTATTTT CASSRDPSINTQYF
TRBD1 TRBJ1-4 NA TRBV7-2 TGTGCCAGCAGCCCCCCAGGGGGCGGCCGCGAAAAACTGTTTTTT CASSPPGGGREKLFF
TRBD2 TRBJ2-2 NA TRBV5-1 TGCGCCAGCAGCCTCGGGACTAGCGGAACCGGGGAGCTGTTTTTT CASSLGTSGTGELFF